The clone carrying this T cell receptor (beta chain) was detected a few times. Its antigen is not identified. The data originate from a study of T cell repertoires in cytomegalovirus infection. Findings of the study overall: Cumulative frequency of public TCR beta families picked out carriers of CMV plus the relevant HLA. Ex vivo responses were dominated by HLA-C-restricted CMV-specific TCR beta clonotypes.

TCRdb analysed the reads with MiXCR anew, one entry per CDR3 protein. Of under 200,000 distinct CDR3 sequences listed, nearly 9.5% are singletons. The CDR3 is made up of 16 amino acids. Germline values: CDR1 DFQATT, CDR2 SNEGSKA (reference sequence). The V and J ends lost 0 bases and 2 bases, in that order; junction bases with no gene match: 8. The sequence was collected from a human donor in good health (CMV status not recorded). Some clones in this sample may be carry-over from other donors' samples. Sequencing was done on a sample of PBMCs. The V gene is TRBV20-1, the J gene TRBJ2-7, with TRBD2 matching over 9 bases. This chain's CDR3 is CSARDPQLAGTYEQYF. The CDR3 DNA is TGCAGTGCTAGAGATCCCCAGCTAGCGGGAACCTACGAGCAGTACTTC.